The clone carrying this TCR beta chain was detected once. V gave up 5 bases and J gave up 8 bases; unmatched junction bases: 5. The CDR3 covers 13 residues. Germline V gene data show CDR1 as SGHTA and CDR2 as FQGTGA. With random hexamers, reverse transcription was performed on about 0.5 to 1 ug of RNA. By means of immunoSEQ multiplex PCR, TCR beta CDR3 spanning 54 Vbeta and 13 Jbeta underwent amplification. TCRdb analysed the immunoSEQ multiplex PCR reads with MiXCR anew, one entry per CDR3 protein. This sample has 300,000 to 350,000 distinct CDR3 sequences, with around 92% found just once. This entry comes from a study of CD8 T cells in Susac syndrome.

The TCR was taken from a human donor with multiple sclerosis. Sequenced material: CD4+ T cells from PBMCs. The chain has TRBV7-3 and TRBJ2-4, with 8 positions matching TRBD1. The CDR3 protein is CASSINRGDIQYF. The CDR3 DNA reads TGTGCCAGCAGCATAAACAGGGGGGACATTCAGTACTTC.